This TCR beta chain comes out of a study of T cells after yellow fever vaccination. TCRdb redid the calling of the 5' RACE reads with MiXCR, one entry per CDR3 protein. Altogether some 240,000 distinct CDR3 sequences are present, 3% to 3.5% being singletons, with the ten largest covering about 3%. CDR1 is MNHEY, CDR2 SVGAGI, per germline. Deletions cut 8 bases from V and 1 base from J, with 16 bases between. This CDR3 is 15 amino acids long. V usage is TRBV6-5 and J usage is TRBJ2-3; TRBD2 is a possible D gene (7 bases). The sequence was obtained from a man between 18 and 29 years old who received the YFV17D yellow fever vaccine. The sample here was CD4+ T cells sorted from PBMCs, taken 10 days after the yellow fever booster vaccination. The CDR3 reads CASSWGGLGTDTQYF. The CDR3 bases are TGTGCCAGCTCGTGGGGGGGGCTTGGCACAGATACGCAGTATTTT.